These 32 T cell receptor beta chains originate from one sample sequenced in a study of blood T cell repertoires in COVID-19. TCRdb's copy holds only in-frame clones and misses some; the assay was immunoSEQ multiplex PCR. The sample carries approximately 100,000 clones, about four fifths recorded once. Sequences were obtained from peripheral blood. These receptor sequences come from a human donor in a cohort sampled during active COVID-19.

The rearrangement uses TRBV3-1 (or the pseudogene TRBV3-2) and TRBJ1-5, with 10 bases aligning to TRBD1. CDR1 and CDR2 (germline): LGHDT, YNNKEL (reference sequence). After removal of 4 bases from V and 0 bases from J, the junction contained 15 bases not matched to a gene. The CDR3 runs to 20 residues. This CDR3 is CASSPPAGTGAFFSNQPQHF. The CDR3 DNA is TGTGCCAGCAGCCCCCCTGCCGGGACAGGGGCATTCTTTAGCAATCAGCCCCAGCATTTT.

This chain uses TRBV5-4 with TRBJ2-5, with D possibly TRBD2 on 6 matching bases. V lost 0 bases and J lost 2, with 11 bases in between. This CDR3 spans 15 amino acids. CDR1 and CDR2 from the germline V gene are SGHNT and YYREEE (reference sequence). The CDR3 coding sequence is TGTGCCAGCAGCTTGGCTGGGGGGTTGCAAGAGACCCAGTACTTC. Its protein is CASSLAGGLQETQYF.

The V call is TRBV7-2, the J call TRBJ2-7; the D is unclear. With 5 bases removed from V and 3 bases from J, the gap between germline ends came to 8 bases. Germline loops: CDR1 SGHTA, CDR2 FQGNSA. The CDR3 totals 12 residues. The CDR3 spells CASSADNYEQYF. In nucleotides, the CDR3 is TGTGCCAGCAGCGCCGACAACTACGAGCAGTACTTC. Drawing the rest from reference TRBV7-2 and TRBJ2-7, the complete variable domain is GAGVSQSPSNKVTEKGKDVELRCDPISGHTALYWYRQSLGQGLEFLIYFQGNSAPDKSGLPSDRFSAERTGGSVSTLTIQRTQQEDSAVYLCASSADNYEQYFGPGTRLTVT.

This rearrangement joins TRBV9 to TRBJ2-1; 10 bases are shared with TRBD2. Germline values: CDR1 SGDLS, CDR2 YYNGEE. The CDR3 is made up of 14 amino acids. V was pared by 5 bases and J by 7 bases, with 6 bases of the junction left unmatched. CDR3 bases: TGTGCCAGCAGGAAGCGGGAGGGCCTAAATGAGCAGTTCTTC. The encoded protein is CASRKREGLNEQFF.

This sequence joins TRBV29-1 and TRBJ2-3; no clear D gene. The CDR3 runs 13 residues. Germline CDR1 is SQVTM and CDR2 is ANQGSEA. The V and J ends lost 5 bases and 3 bases respectively, with 12 bases between them. CDR3 in DNA: TGCAGCGTTAAAAGCCCGGTAACAGATACGCAGTATTTT. The encoded protein is CSVKSPVTDTQYF.

This chain links TRBV6-5 with TRBJ2-1; TRBD1 matches 12 bases. Germline CDR1 and CDR2: MNHEY and SVGAGI. Trimming cost V 6 bases and J 9 bases; bases outside gene matches: 9. The CDR3 loop spans 15 amino acids. The chain's CDR3 is CASRTTGTGGFEQFF. Here the CDR3 DNA reads TGTGCCAGCAGAACCACCGGGACAGGGGGCTTTGAGCAGTTCTTC.

The gene calls are TRBV5-5 and TRBJ1-2, with 8 bases fitting TRBD1. Germline assignment: CDR1 SGHKS and CDR2 YYEKEE (reference sequence). The CDR3 contains 15 residues. V was pared by 4 bases and J by 7 bases, with 12 bases of the junction left unmatched. This CDR3 reads CASSSSGQAATGYTF. DNA for the CDR3: TGTGCCAGCAGCAGCTCGGGACAGGCCGCTACTGGCTACACCTTC.

This chain connects TRBV19 to TRBJ2-3, with 12 bases that match TRBD2. After removal of 1 base from V and 9 bases from J, the junction contained 8 bases not matched to a gene. Per germline, CDR1 LNHDA and CDR2 SQIVND (reference sequence). The CDR3 contains 16 residues. The CDR3 spells CASSIGASGGANTQYF. The CDR3 region has the DNA TGTGCCAGTAGTATAGGGGCTAGCGGGGGGGCAAACACGCAGTATTTT.

The chain has TRBV11-2 and TRBJ2-3, with 10 bases aligning to TRBD2. Germline-derived CDR1 and CDR2 are SGHAT and FQNNGV. CDR3 length: 17 amino acids. V was pared by 5 bases and J by 0 bases, with 8 bases of the junction left unmatched. CDR3 in amino acids: CASSIRTSGPSTDTQYF. CDR3 DNA: TGTGCCAGCAGCATCAGGACTAGCGGACCTAGCACAGATACGCAGTATTTT.

V and J are TRBV6-1 and TRBJ1-2, with D unclear. Trimming took off 2 bases at V and 4 bases at J, with 11 bases between the two ends. From germline, CDR1 is MNHNS and CDR2 SASEGT. This CDR3 spans 14 amino acids. The CDR3 reads CASSEWANPYGYTF. CDR3 bases: TGTGCCAGCAGTGAATGGGCAAACCCCTATGGCTACACCTTC.

V and J are TRBV28 and TRBJ1-1; tentative D call: TRBD1 (5 bases). V was shortened by 6 bases and J by 2 bases, with 10 bases between the two germline ends. Germline V lookup: CDR1 MDHEN, CDR2 SYDVKM. This CDR3 is built from 13 residues. The DNA of the CDR3 is TGTGCCAGCAGCCGACAGTATAACACTGAAGCTTTCTTT. Protein sequence: CASSRQYNTEAFF.

The chain joins TRBV11-2 to TRBJ2-5, with TRBD1 matching 8 bases. Germline V gene lookup returns CDR1 SGHAT and CDR2 FQNNGV. J was trimmed by 5 bases and V by 3 bases; bases with no gene match: 8. The CDR3 has 15 residues. CDR3 coding DNA: TGTGCCAGCAGCTTGGTTGGACAGGGCACGGAGACCCAGTACTTC. It yields the protein CASSLVGQGTETQYF.

The chain is built from TRBV30 and TRBJ1-2, with 8 positions matching TRBD1. V shed 3 bases, J shed 7 bases, and the junction held 10 bases outside the gene matches. The CDR3 is 14 residues long. CDR1 and CDR2 from the germline V gene are GTSNPN and SVGIG (reference sequence). The DNA for the CDR3 is TGTGCCTGGAGACAGGGGGGAGCCTGGGGTGGCTACACCTTC. Its translation: CAWRQGGAWGGYTF.

The chain recombines TRBV6-1 with TRBJ2-7; 10 bases agree with TRBD2. Trimming cost V 4 bases and J 4 bases; bases outside gene matches: 13. The length of the CDR3 is 17 residues. Germline assignment: CDR1 MNHNS and CDR2 SASEGT. The CDR3: CASSASSGSVAGYEQYF. CDR3 sequence (DNA): TGTGCCAGCAGTGCGTCTAGCGGGAGTGTGGCTGGGTACGAGCAGTACTTC.

The genes are TRBV6-6 and TRBJ2-1; D might be TRBD2 (6 bases). Germline V gives CDR1 MNHNY, CDR2 SVGAGI (reference sequence). CDR3 size: 14 residues. V was pared by 2 bases and J by 3 bases, with 8 bases between. Here the CDR3 DNA reads TGTGCCAGCAGTTACGGCGGGGTCTACAATGAGCAGTTCTTC. Protein product: CASSYGGVYNEQFF.

The chain carries TRBV7-3 and TRBJ2-1; 7 nucleotides agree with TRBD1. There are 14 residues in the CDR3. The ends lost 5 bases at V and 5 bases at J; junction bases unmatched: 6. CDR1 and CDR2 (germline): SGHTA, FQGTGA. The CDR3, as DNA: TGTGCCAGCAGCCGAGGGGGACAGAACAATGAGCAGTTCTTC. Protein sequence: CASSRGGQNNEQFF.

This sequence joins TRBV11-3 and TRBJ1-1; 7 bases are a match to TRBD1. Germline CDR1 SGHNT, CDR2 YENEEA. The CDR3 sequence is 15 residues long. V trimming: 2 bases; J trimming: 4 bases; junction bases outside the gene matches: 7. In DNA, the CDR3 is TGTGCCAGCAGCTTAACGGGACAGCGATCCACTGAAGCTTTCTTT. It is translated as CASSLTGQRSTEAFF.

V usage is TRBV28 and J usage is TRBJ1-1, with 8 bases identical to TRBD1. The J segment lost 6 bases and the V segment lost 3 bases, leaving 27 bases of the junction unmatched. Germline loops: CDR1 MDHEN, CDR2 SYDVKM. The CDR3 spans 21 residues. The CDR3 DNA sequence: TGTGCCAGCAGTTTCCGTACAGGCGGGGCAAGTTCCAGCAGGGGGCTTGCTGAAGCTTTCTTT. Its protein product is CASSFRTGGASSSRGLAEAFF.

As to this clone: A read error may produce the germline difference seen at one junction end. CDR3 protein: CASSQDFIRAIF. Written as DNA, the CDR3 is TGCGCCAGCAGCCAAGATTTCATTCGCGCTATCTTT. The gene calls are TRBV4-1 and TRBJ1-1, with D unresolved. The germline V gene has CDR1 MGHRA and CDR2 YSYEKL. This CDR3 spans 12 amino acids.

This chain uses TRBV28 with TRBJ1-1, with 10 positions matching TRBD1. The CDR3 length is 16 residues. The V gene's germline CDR1 is MDHEN and CDR2 SYDVKM. Trimming took 6 bases from V and 1 from J; bases not matched to a gene: 8. The CDR3 DNA reads TGTGCCAGCAGACTACGACAGGGGGCGCCGAACACTGAAGCTTTCTTT. This encodes CASRLRQGAPNTEAFF.

V usage is TRBV29-1 and J usage is TRBJ2-2; D might be TRBD2 (6 bases). V lost 7 bases to trimming and J lost 1 base, with 16 bases between them. Germline assignment: CDR1 SQVTM and CDR2 ANQGSEA. The CDR3 is 15 amino acids. The CDR3: CSAKTGGKNTGELFF. Written as DNA, the CDR3 is TGCAGCGCTAAAACCGGGGGAAAGAACACCGGGGAGCTGTTTTTT.

V gene TRBV7-3 combines with J gene TRBJ2-3, with 11 bases lining up with TRBD2. The CDR3 extends over 18 amino acids. Germline V gene sequence: CDR1 SGHTA, CDR2 FQGTGA. With 5 bases clipped from V and 0 bases from J, the junction kept 10 bases outside the gene matches. CDR3 coding DNA: TGTGCCAGCAGCCGAAGACTAGCGGGATCCTCTAGCACAGATACGCAGTATTTT. This translates into CASSRRLAGSSSTDTQYF.

The chain employs TRBV19 and TRBJ2-3; the match to TRBD2 covers 11 bases. Germline assignment: CDR1 LNHDA and CDR2 SQIVND (reference sequence). This CDR3 has 15 amino acids. The V gene end was trimmed by 7 bases and the J gene end by 0 bases; junction bases not matched to a gene: 3. The CDR3 loop is CASTWTSGSTDTQYF. The CDR3 nucleotides read TGTGCCAGTACCTGGACTAGCGGGAGCACAGATACGCAGTATTTT.

V usage is TRBV4-3 and J usage is TRBJ1-2; D perhaps matches TRBD1 (6 bases). The CDR3 extends over 14 amino acids. Trimming shortened V by 1 base and J by 4 bases, and 10 bases separated the two germline ends. Germline CDR1 reads LGHNA; CDR2 reads YSLEER. CDR3 loop: CASSQGGLGYGYTF. The CDR3 bases are TGCGCCAGCAGCCAAGGGGGGCTCGGCTATGGCTACACCTTC.

The chain couples TRBV21-1 to TRBJ2-1; the table's D call, TRBD2, was not checked against the DNA. TRBV21-1 is annotated as a pseudogene. The CDR3 has 20 amino acids. The CDR3 is CASSTQRGRELAGGYNEQFF. CDR3 coding DNA: TGTGCCAGCAGCACCCAGAGGGGGCGTGAGCTAGCGGGAGGGTACAATGAGCAGTTCTTC.

The chain joins TRBV19 to TRBJ2-5; D is perhaps TRBD1 (5 bases). This CDR3 has 15 residues. From germline, CDR1 is LNHDA and CDR2 SQIVND (reference sequence). V lost 0 bases and J 4 bases, leaving 12 bases between the germline ends. This CDR3 is CASSIDQPGPETQYF. The CDR3 DNA follows: TGTGCCAGTAGTATAGATCAGCCAGGGCCAGAGACCCAGTACTTC.

The rearrangement links TRBV4-2 to TRBJ2-7, with a weak D call TRBD2 (5 bases). Germline V lookup: CDR1 LGHNA, CDR2 YNFKEQ. The V and J ends lost 0 bases and 2 bases respectively, with 11 bases between them. The CDR3 contains 15 residues. CDR3 amino acids: CASSQELARTYEQYF. Here the CDR3 DNA reads TGTGCCAGCAGCCAAGAGTTAGCGCGAACCTACGAGCAGTACTTC.

The chain carries TRBV19 and TRBJ1-1; D perhaps matches TRBD1 (5 bases). Between the trimmed V and J ends, which lost 3 bases and 1 base, there was a span of 12 bases. Germline CDR1 LNHDA, CDR2 SQIVND (reference sequence). The CDR3 loop spans 15 amino acids. CDR3 nucleotide sequence: TGTGCCAGTAGTATTCGTCGCAGGGAGAACACTGAAGCTTTCTTT. It yields the protein CASSIRRRENTEAFF.

The chain employs TRBV6-6 and TRBJ2-1; no definite D call. The germline CDR1 and CDR2 sequences are MNHNY and SVGAGI (reference sequence). The CDR3 consists of 12 residues. V was cut by 8 bases and J by 0 bases, with 5 bases left in between. The CDR3 DNA follows: TGTGCCAGCCTAAGCTCCTACAATGAGCAGTTCTTC. Translation gives CASLSSYNEQFF.

A single count supports this clone. This chain joins TRBV4-3 and TRBJ2-1; D is unclear. Germline CDR1 and CDR2: LGHNA and YSLEER. The CDR3 is made up of 14 amino acids. Trimming took 2 bases from V and 5 from J, leaving 10 bases between them. CDR3: CASSQILRNNEQFF. The DNA of the CDR3 is TGCGCCAGCAGCCAAATCCTAAGAAACAATGAGCAGTTCTTC.

The chain employs TRBV9 and TRBJ1-6; 7 nucleotides align to TRBD1. Unmatched junction bases numbered 7, after V lost 7 bases and J lost 6 bases. The CDR3 contains 14 residues. The germline V gene encodes CDR1 SGDLS and CDR2 YYNGEE. CDR3 DNA: TGTGCCAGCGCCCGGGGACAGCCTAATTCACCCCTCCACTTT. Protein product: CASARGQPNSPLHF.

The chain joins TRBV27 to TRBJ2-6; possible D gene TRBD2, 6 bases. Per germline, CDR1 MNHEY and CDR2 SMNVEV (reference sequence). The CDR3 spans 19 residues. Trimming stripped 0 bases from V and 1 base from J, with 16 bases between. The CDR3 DNA follows: TGTGCCAGCAGTTTATCGGGGGGAGCATGGGGTTCTGGGGCCAACGTCCTGACTTTC. It specifies CASSLSGGAWGSGANVLTF.